Sequencing of this T cell receptor beta chain was carried out in a study of beta chain features in type 1 diabetes. Whole-study results and caveats: In every one of the four CD4+ subsets, TCRB CDR3s were moderately but significantly shorter in Type 1 diabetes patients.

CDR3 length: 14 residues. Germline CDR1 reads SGHNT; CDR2 reads YYREEE (reference sequence). V shed 7 bases, J shed 8 bases, and the junction held 9 bases outside the gene matches. Reverse transcription of all isolated RNA meant that expressed TCRB transcripts were sequenced. The protocol was immunoSEQ multiplex PCR, while the TCRdb copy is restricted to in-frame clones and leaves out a portion. The sample includes about 740,000 clones, 10% to 15% of them seen just once. With regard to this clone: The antigen remains unidentified.

Sequencing used naive CD4+ T cells from blood. This sequence joins TRBV5-4 and TRBJ1-4; 9 bases match TRBD1. The clonotype comes from a man aged 18 to 29 with type 1 diabetes. CDR3 amino acids: CASGRDREEEKLFF. Written as DNA, the CDR3 is TGTGCCAGCGGTAGGGACAGGGAGGAGGAAAAACTGTTTTTT.